This is a list of T cell receptor beta chains from one sample in a study of blood T cells in healthy people across ages. MiXCR, run by TCRdb on the 5' RACE reads, gives a single entry per CDR3 protein. This table has hundreds of thousands of distinct CDR3 sequences, 25% to 30% appearing once. Sequencing used blood. These receptors originate from a woman in her 70s in good health. The CDR3 runs from the conserved cysteine through the conserved F or W. D genes are given only for firm matches. Part of the rows lack a size; the others show once, few, many or a class for expanded clones.

TGCGCCAGCAGTGAGGACCGGAGTGGCTATGGCTACACCTTC	CASSEDRSGYGYTF	-	few	TRBV10-2	TRBJ1-2
TGTGCCAGCTTAAGGTCCTCGGGGAACCAAGAGACCCAGTACTTC	CASLRSSGNQETQYF	-	-	TRBV6-6	TRBJ2-5
TGCGCCAGCAGCCTAGAATCTGCCCCTGGTTTTTCGCGGGGAGAGACCCAGTACTTC	CASSLESAPGFSRGETQYF	-	-	TRBV5-1	TRBJ2-5
TGTGCCAGCAGTTTCCGACTAGCGGGAGGGGTGGGCACAGATACGCAGTATTTT	CASSFRLAGGVGTDTQYF	TRBD2	few	TRBV27	TRBJ2-3
TGTGCCAGCAGTTACTCGATAAACTTGGCTGCTTGGCCCCAGCATTTT	CASSYSINLAAWPQHF	-	few	TRBV6-2/TRBV6-3	TRBJ1-5
TGTGCCAGCAGCCGTGAATTGGACACTGAAGCTTTCTTT	CASSRELDTEAFF	-	few	TRBV7-3	TRBJ1-1
TGTGCCAGCAGCTTAAGCCCACAGGGGGGTGGGGCCAACGTCCTGACTTTC	CASSLSPQGGGANVLTF	TRBD1	-	TRBV7-9	TRBJ2-6
TGCGCCAGCAGCCCTACAGGGGTTGACTATGGCTACACCTTC	CASSPTGVDYGYTF	TRBD1	few	TRBV5-1	TRBJ1-2
TGCAGTGCTACGGGACAGTCCTACGAGCAGTACTTC	CSATGQSYEQYF	TRBD1	few	TRBV20-1	TRBJ2-7
TGTGCCAGCAGCGCAGGGGAGACTGTCTCTGAAGCTTTCTTT	CASSAGETVSEAFF	-	many	TRBV7-3	TRBJ1-1
TGTGCCAGCAGCCCCTCCAGGACAGGGGGAGAAAAACTGTTTTTT	CASSPSRTGGEKLFF	TRBD1	few	TRBV7-6	TRBJ1-4
TGTGCCAGCAGCCAAGATTGGGGACAGGGCCGATTCAATGAGCAGTTCTTC	CASSQDWGQGRFNEQFF	TRBD1	-	TRBV3-1	TRBJ2-1
TGTGCCAGCAGCAACAGAGGGGGATCCCACGAGCAGTACTTC	CASSNRGGSHEQYF	-	few	TRBV12-3/TRBV12-4	TRBJ2-7
TGTGCCACCAGCAGAGGCCCGGACAGGGGTCAGCCCCAGCATTTT	CATSRGPDRGQPQHF	TRBD1	-	TRBV15	TRBJ1-5
TGCAGCGTTATACAGGGTATTGGGGAGACCCAGTACTTC	CSVIQGIGETQYF	-	few	TRBV29-1	TRBJ2-5
TGCGCCAGCAGCGTGGGACAGGGGTACTACGAGCAGTACTTC	CASSVGQGYYEQYF	TRBD1	many	TRBV5-1	TRBJ2-7
TGTGCCAGCAGCCGCTCTAGCGGGAGAGGACAAGAGACCCAGTACTTC	CASSRSSGRGQETQYF	TRBD2	-	TRBV7-8	TRBJ2-5
TGTGCCAGCATCAAAACATCGGGGGGGCGTATCGAGCAGTACTTC	CASIKTSGGRIEQYF	TRBD2	few	TRBV28	TRBJ2-7
TGTGCCACCAGCCAGGGACAAAACTATGGCTACACCTTC	CATSQGQNYGYTF	-	few	TRBV15	TRBJ1-2
TGTGCCAGCGCATCTGCTGCCTCCTACAATGAGCAGTTCTTC	CASASAASYNEQFF	-	-	TRBV6-5	TRBJ2-1
TGCAGTGCTACAGCGGGGGTTGGAGATACGCAGTATTTT	CSATAGVGDTQYF	TRBD2	-	TRBV20-1	TRBJ2-3
TGCAGTGCTCCAGTTCAGGGGAGTAAACACGAGCAGTACTTC	CSAPVQGSKHEQYF	-	-	TRBV20-1	TRBJ2-7
TGCGCCAGCAGCCAAGATTTACAGGGAACTGGAGCTTTCTTT	CASSQDLQGTGAFF	-	few	TRBV4-3	TRBJ1-1
TGCAGTGCTCTGGACGACTACGTCGAGCAGTACTTC	CSALDDYVEQYF	-	-	TRBV20-1	TRBJ2-7
TGTGCCAGCACTACGCTACGGGACACTGAAGCTTTCTTT	CASTTLRDTEAFF	-	-	TRBV6-6	TRBJ1-1
TGTGCCAGCAGCGGGGGCTTAGGGTACACTGAAGCTTTCTTT	CASSGGLGYTEAFF	-	-	TRBV9	TRBJ1-1
TGCGCCAGCAGACTCGACAGGGACACTGAAGCTTTCTTT	CASRLDRDTEAFF	TRBD1	-	TRBV5-1	TRBJ1-1
TGTGCCAGCAGTTCAAAAGGACTAGCGAGCTCCTACGAGCAGTACTTC	CASSSKGLASSYEQYF	TRBD2	few	TRBV27	TRBJ2-7
TGCAGCGTTGCTCGGGACAGGGGATCTGAAGCTTTCTTT	CSVARDRGSEAFF	TRBD1	many	TRBV29-1	TRBJ1-1
TGTGCCAGCTCACCACGACCCATCGGGGACAGGCTCAATCAGCCCCAGCATTTT	CASSPRPIGDRLNQPQHF	TRBD1	-	TRBV18	TRBJ1-5
TGTGCCAGCAAGACAGGGGATCAGCCCCAGCATTTT	CASKTGDQPQHF	TRBD1	-	TRBV2	TRBJ1-5
TGTGCCAGCATTAAGGTCCTCTCTGGAAACACCATATATTTT	CASIKVLSGNTIYF	-	few	TRBV2	TRBJ1-3
TGTGCCAGCAGCCATACGGGACTCGGCACAGATACGCAGTATTTT	CASSHTGLGTDTQYF	-	-	TRBV7-3	TRBJ2-3
TGTGCCAGCGAGATGGGCAAAAACATTCAGTACTTC	CASEMGKNIQYF	-	many	TRBV21-1	TRBJ2-4
TGTGCCAGCAGAACCGGGACAGTTAATGAAAAACTGTTTTTT	CASRTGTVNEKLFF	TRBD1	-	TRBV28	TRBJ1-4
TGCAGTGCTAGAGATAGAGCGGCTAGCTCCTACGAGCAGTACTTC	CSARDRAASSYEQYF	-	many	TRBV20-1	TRBJ2-7
TGCAGCGCGGGTGGTGAAAAACTGTTTTTT	CSAGGEKLFF	-	few	TRBV29-1	TRBJ1-4
TGTGCCAGCAGTTTTAACGGGAGGAGGGCCTACGAGCAGTACTTC	CASSFNGRRAYEQYF	TRBD2	few	TRBV27	TRBJ2-7
TGTGCCAGCAGTTTTAGGGCTGGTGGCGGCGAAAAACTGTTTTTT	CASSFRAGGGEKLFF	-	-	TRBV28	TRBJ1-4
TGTGCCAGCAGCTTTGCAGGGGGCGAGGGGCCCCAGCATTTT	CASSFAGGEGPQHF	TRBD1	few	TRBV5-5	TRBJ1-5
TGCGCCATTTCCGGGACTGGATCCAGCGAGCAGTACTTC	CAISGTGSSEQYF	-	-	TRBV10-2	TRBJ2-7
TGCGCCAGCAGCCAAGATCGGGGGGGGACAGCGCTATTGGGGGAGCTGTTTTTT	CASSQDRGGTALLGELFF	-	-	TRBV4-3	TRBJ2-2
TGTGCCAGCACCGACAGTTCCTACAATGAGCAGTTCTTC	CASTDSSYNEQFF	-	many	TRBV5-5	TRBJ2-1
TGTGCCAGCAGTTTAGTCGTACGGCCTGAAAACACTGAAGCTTTCTTT	CASSLVVRPENTEAFF	-	few	TRBV12-3/TRBV12-4	TRBJ1-1
TGTGCCAGCAGAGACCCTAATCAGCCCCAGCATTTT	CASRDPNQPQHF	-	-	TRBV2	TRBJ1-5
TGTGCCAGCAGCGGCGACGTAGGTGAGCAGTTCTTC	CASSGDVGEQFF	-	-	TRBV9	TRBJ2-1
TGTGCCAGCAGCTTCCGGGACAGGGAAAATCCCAGCTACACCTTC	CASSFRDRENPSYTF	TRBD1	-	TRBV5-6	TRBJ1-2
TGCAGTGCTGGAGTGGGACCAACCTATTTT	CSAGVGPTYF	-	few	TRBV20-1	TRBJ2-3
TGCAGTGCTAGAATTGGCAGCCAAGAGACCCAGTACTTC	CSARIGSQETQYF	-	few	TRBV20-1	TRBJ2-5
TGCGCCAGCAGCGGAGTGGAGGGCTATGGCTACACCTTC	CASSGVEGYGYTF	-	many	TRBV5-1	TRBJ1-2
TGTGCCAGCAGTTCCACAGACCTCTTGGGCAATGAGCAGTTCTTC	CASSSTDLLGNEQFF	-	-	TRBV2	TRBJ2-1